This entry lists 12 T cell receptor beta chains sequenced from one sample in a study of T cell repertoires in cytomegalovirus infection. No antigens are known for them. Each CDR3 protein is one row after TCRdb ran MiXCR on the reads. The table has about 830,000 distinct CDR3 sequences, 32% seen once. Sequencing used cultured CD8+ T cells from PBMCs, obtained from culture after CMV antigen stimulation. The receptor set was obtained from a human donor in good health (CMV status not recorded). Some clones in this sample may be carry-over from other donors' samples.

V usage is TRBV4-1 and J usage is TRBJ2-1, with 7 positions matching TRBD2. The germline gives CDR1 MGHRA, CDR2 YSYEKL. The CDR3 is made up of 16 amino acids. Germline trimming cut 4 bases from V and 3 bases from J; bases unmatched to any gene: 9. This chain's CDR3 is CASSLSYGGIYNEQFF. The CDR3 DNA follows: TGCGCCAGCAGCCTAAGTTACGGGGGGATCTACAATGAGCAGTTCTTC.

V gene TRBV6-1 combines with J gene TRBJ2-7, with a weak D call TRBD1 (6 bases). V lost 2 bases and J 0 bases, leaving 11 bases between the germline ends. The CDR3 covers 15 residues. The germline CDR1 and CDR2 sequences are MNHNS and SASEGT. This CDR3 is CASSERQASSYEQYV. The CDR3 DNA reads TGTGCCAGCAGTGAAAGACAGGCGAGCTCCTACGAGCAGTACGTC.

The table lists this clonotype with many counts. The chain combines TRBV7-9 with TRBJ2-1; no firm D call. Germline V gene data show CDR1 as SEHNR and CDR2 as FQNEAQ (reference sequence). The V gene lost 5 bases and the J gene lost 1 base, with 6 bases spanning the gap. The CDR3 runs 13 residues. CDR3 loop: CASSHGSYNEQFF. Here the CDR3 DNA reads TGTGCCAGCAGCCACGGGTCCTACAATGAGCAGTTCTTC.

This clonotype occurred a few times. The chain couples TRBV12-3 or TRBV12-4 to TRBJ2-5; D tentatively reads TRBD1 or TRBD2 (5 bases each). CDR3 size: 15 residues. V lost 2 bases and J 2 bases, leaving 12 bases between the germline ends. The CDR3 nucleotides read TGTGCCAGCAGTTTAACCCGGGACCCGCAAGAGACCCAGTACTTC. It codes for CASSLTRDPQETQYF.

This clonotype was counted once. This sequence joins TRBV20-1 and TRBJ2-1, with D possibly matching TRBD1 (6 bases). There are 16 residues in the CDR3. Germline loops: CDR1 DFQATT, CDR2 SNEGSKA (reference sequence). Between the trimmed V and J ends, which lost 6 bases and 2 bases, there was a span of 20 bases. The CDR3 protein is CSALTTGIGTYNEQFF. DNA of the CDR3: TGCAGTGCGCTAACCACAGGGATAGGGACCTACAATGAGCAGTTCTTC.

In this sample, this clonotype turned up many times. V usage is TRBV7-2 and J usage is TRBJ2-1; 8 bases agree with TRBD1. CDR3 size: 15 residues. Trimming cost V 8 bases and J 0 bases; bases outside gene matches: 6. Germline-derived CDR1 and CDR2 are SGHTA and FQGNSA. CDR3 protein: CASRGQVFSYNEQFF. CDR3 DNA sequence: TGTGCCAGCCGGGGACAGGTCTTCTCCTACAATGAGCAGTTCTTC.

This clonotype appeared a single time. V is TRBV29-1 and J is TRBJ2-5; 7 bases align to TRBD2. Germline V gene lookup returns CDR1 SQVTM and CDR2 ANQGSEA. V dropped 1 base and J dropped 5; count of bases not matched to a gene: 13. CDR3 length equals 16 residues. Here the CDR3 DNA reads TGCAGCGTTGAAGGGCCCTACGGGGGTAGCGGGGAGACCCAGTACTTC. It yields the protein CSVEGPYGGSGETQYF.

The chain's CDR3 is CASSNPSGDTEAFF. CDR3 DNA sequence: TGTGCCAGCAGTAACCCGTCGGGGGACACTGAAGCTTTCTTT. The V call is TRBV2, the J call TRBJ1-1; D may be TRBD1 (5 bases). The CDR3 loop spans 14 amino acids. The ends were cut back, 5 bases at V and 3 bases at J, with 13 bases in the middle. In germline, CDR1 is SNHLY, CDR2 FYNNEI.

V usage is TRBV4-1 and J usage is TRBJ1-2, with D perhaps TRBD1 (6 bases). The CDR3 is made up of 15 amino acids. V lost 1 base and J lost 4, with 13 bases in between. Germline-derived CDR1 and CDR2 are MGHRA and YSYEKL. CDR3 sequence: CASSQAGQPLYGYTF. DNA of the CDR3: TGCGCCAGCAGCCAAGCCGGACAGCCTCTCTATGGCTACACCTTC.

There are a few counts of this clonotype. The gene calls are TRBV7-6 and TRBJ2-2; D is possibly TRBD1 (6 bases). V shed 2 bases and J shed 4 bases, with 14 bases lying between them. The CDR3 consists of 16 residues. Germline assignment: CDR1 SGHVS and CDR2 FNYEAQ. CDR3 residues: CASSLFRGAGTGELFF. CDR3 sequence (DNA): TGTGCCAGCAGCTTATTCAGGGGCGCGGGCACCGGGGAGCTGTTTTTT.

CDR3 DNA: TGTGCCAGCACCCTTCTGTTTTACGAGCAGTACTTC. Translated, it gives CASTLLFYEQYF. The chain couples TRBV12-3 or TRBV12-4 to TRBJ2-7; no definite D call. The CDR3 runs 12 residues. The germline V and J ends were trimmed by 7 bases and 4 bases, with 11 bases remaining between them.

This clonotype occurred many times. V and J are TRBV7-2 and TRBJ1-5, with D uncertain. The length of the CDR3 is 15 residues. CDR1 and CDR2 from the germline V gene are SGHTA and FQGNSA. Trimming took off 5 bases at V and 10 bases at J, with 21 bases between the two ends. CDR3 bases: TGTGCCAGCAGCCCCGAGGGTACTTTGAGTCATCCCCAGCATTTT. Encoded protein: CASSPEGTLSHPQHF.